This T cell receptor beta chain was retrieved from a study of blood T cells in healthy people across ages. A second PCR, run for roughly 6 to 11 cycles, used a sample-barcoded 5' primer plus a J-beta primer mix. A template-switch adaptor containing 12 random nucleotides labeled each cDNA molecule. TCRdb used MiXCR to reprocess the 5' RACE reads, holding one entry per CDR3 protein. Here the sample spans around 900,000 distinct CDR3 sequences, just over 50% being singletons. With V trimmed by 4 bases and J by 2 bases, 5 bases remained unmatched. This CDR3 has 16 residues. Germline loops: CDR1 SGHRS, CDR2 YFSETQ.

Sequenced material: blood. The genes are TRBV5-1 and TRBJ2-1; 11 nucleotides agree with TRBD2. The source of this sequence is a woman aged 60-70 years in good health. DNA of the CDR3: TGCGCCAGCAGCACTACTAGCGGGAGTCCCTACAATGAGCAGTTCTTC. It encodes CASSTTSGSPYNEQFF. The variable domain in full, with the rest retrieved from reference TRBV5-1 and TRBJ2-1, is KAGVTQTPRYLIKTRGQQVTLSCSPISGHRSVSWYQQTPGQGLQFLFEYFSETQRNKGNFPGRFSGRQFSNSRSEMNVSTLELGDSALYLCASSTTSGSPYNEQFFGPGTRLTVL.